The 18 T cell receptor beta chains given below trace back to one sample, sequenced in a study of CD8 T cells in ankylosing spondylitis. TCRdb independently ran MiXCR on the 5' RACE reads; one entry per CDR3 protein. The sample includes around 100,000 distinct CDR3 sequences, around 24% of them seen just once. The material sequenced was synovial fluid, either unsorted or a sorted T cell fraction (not recorded which). These receptors originate from a male donor with ankylosing spondylitis.

The chain joins TRBV5-1 to TRBJ2-1; D is ambiguous. The germline gives CDR1 SGHRS, CDR2 YFSETQ. With 4 bases removed from V and 4 bases from J, the gap between germline ends came to 12 bases. The CDR3 extends over 14 amino acids. The chain's CDR3 is CASSIQGDYNEQFF. The CDR3 DNA follows: TGCGCCAGCAGCATCCAAGGCGATTACAATGAGCAGTTCTTC.

V usage is TRBV11-1 and J usage is TRBJ1-4, with D possibly being TRBD1 (5 bases). Germline CDR1 reads SGHAT; CDR2 reads FQDESV (reference sequence). CDR3 length: 18 residues. Between the trimmed V and J ends, which lost 8 bases and 0 bases, there was a span of 22 bases. DNA for the CDR3: TGTGCCAGCGGCCAGGGAGGGAGGGCGCACGCAACTAATGAAAAACTGTTTTTT. Protein product: CASGQGGRAHATNEKLFF.

This clonotype was observed a few times. This chain connects TRBV10-2 to TRBJ2-7; D remains ambiguous. V lost 2 bases, J lost 4 bases, and 6 bases lay in between. CDR1 is WSHSY and CDR2 is SAAADI in the germline V gene. This CDR3 is 12 amino acids long. The CDR3 DNA is TGCGCCAGCAGTGAGCGTCTGTACGAGCAGTACTTC. This translates into CASSERLYEQYF.

The chain carries TRBV10-3 and TRBJ1-1; D not resolved. The CDR3 has 15 residues. Germline values: CDR1 ENHRY, CDR2 SYGVKD. V lost 5 bases and J lost 4, with 17 bases in between. Here the CDR3 DNA reads TGTGCCATCAGTCCTGCAGAGGGTTTCGCCACTGAAGCTTTCTTT. This codes for CAISPAEGFATEAFF.

The rearrangement links TRBV7-2 to TRBJ2-5; 7 nucleotides line up with TRBD2. V dropped 5 bases and J dropped 5; count of bases not matched to a gene: 11. Germline V gene lookup returns CDR1 SGHTA and CDR2 FQGNSA. This CDR3 is built from 15 residues. The CDR3 nucleotides read TGTGCCAGCAGCGCCCGCGGCGGGAGCGCGGAGACCCAGTACTTC. Translated, it gives CASSARGGSAETQYF.

The chain employs TRBV12-3 or TRBV12-4 and TRBJ1-2; D is ambiguous. The CDR3 sequence is 14 residues long. Trimming shortened V by 7 bases and J by 0 bases, and 12 bases separated the two germline ends. In DNA, the CDR3 is TGTGCCAGCACAACCTTAACGGCTAACTATGGCTACACCTTC. This codes for CASTTLTANYGYTF.

The chain couples TRBV6-2 or TRBV6-3 to TRBJ2-4; weak D call: TRBD2 (7 bases). V was pared by 7 bases and J by 0 bases, with 31 bases between. The germline gives CDR1 MNHEY, CDR2 SVGEGT. This CDR3 is built from 21 residues. The CDR3 DNA reads as TGTGCCAGCACTACCCTCATGGCGCAAGGGGGGGGGCGACTAGCCAAAAACATTCAGTACTTC. Translating it yields CASTTLMAQGGGRLAKNIQYF.

Ten or more counts support this clonotype. The gene calls are TRBV2 and TRBJ2-1, with a possible D match to TRBD2 (5 bases). V gave up 8 bases and J gave up 9 bases, with 17 bases separating them. Germline assignment: CDR1 SNHLY and CDR2 FYNNEI. This CDR3 is built from 13 residues. The CDR3 spells CASGWTDRGEQFF. CDR3 coding DNA: TGTGCCAGCGGGTGGACTGATCGGGGTGAGCAGTTCTTC.

The chain combines TRBV7-9 with TRBJ2-7, with D possibly being TRBD2 (6 bases). The V end lost 7 bases, the J end lost 4 bases, and 11 bases lay between the germline ends. This CDR3 comprises 12 residues. Germline values: CDR1 SEHNR, CDR2 FQNEAQ (reference sequence). This CDR3 is CASTEGPYEQYF. The CDR3 region has the DNA TGTGCCAGCACGGAGGGCCCGTACGAGCAGTACTTC.

This rearrangement joins TRBV2 to TRBJ2-3; D gene ambiguous. The ends were cut back, 6 bases at V and 5 bases at J, with 6 bases in the middle. From germline, CDR1 is SNHLY and CDR2 FYNNEI. This CDR3 comprises 11 residues. The CDR3 here is CASRYQDTQYF. CDR3 nucleotide sequence: TGTGCCAGCAGGTATCAAGATACGCAGTATTTT.

In this sample, this clonotype turned up a few times. The gene calls are TRBV28 and TRBJ2-7; 12 nucleotides agree with TRBD2. From germline, CDR1 is MDHEN and CDR2 SYDVKM. Unmatched junction bases numbered 15, after V lost 6 bases and J lost 3 bases. CDR3 size: 18 residues. CDR3 residues: CASRIGGLTSGRSYEQYF. CDR3 nucleotides: TGTGCCAGCAGGATAGGGGGTCTGACTAGCGGGAGAAGCTACGAGCAGTACTTC.

This clonotype was seen more than once but under ten times. The chain couples TRBV29-1 to TRBJ2-5, with D perhaps TRBD2 (5 bases). This CDR3 is 11 amino acids long. The V and J ends lost 7 bases and 5 bases respectively, with 11 bases between them. Germline lookup yields CDR1 SQVTM and CDR2 ANQGSEA. The CDR3 spells CSAGNRETQYF. The CDR3, as DNA: TGCAGCGCCGGGAATCGGGAGACCCAGTACTTC.

This chain uses TRBV20-1 with TRBJ1-5; D remains ambiguous. Germline assignment: CDR1 DFQATT and CDR2 SNEGSKA (reference sequence). The V and J ends lost 4 bases and 5 bases respectively, with 15 bases between them. This CDR3 has 14 amino acids. For the CDR3, the DNA is TGCAGTGCTATAACCTGGGATGGGGATCAGCCCCAGCATTTT. Translation gives CSAITWDGDQPQHF.

This clonotype has ten or more counts. V gene TRBV2 combines with J gene TRBJ2-3; D is possibly TRBD1 or TRBD2 (6 bases each). Trimming pared 8 bases from V and 5 bases from J, leaving 17 bases between. Looked up from germline, CDR1 is SNHLY and CDR2 is FYNNEI. This CDR3 has 14 residues. In nucleotides, the CDR3 is TGTGCCAGCTCCAGCTTGGAGGGGGGAGATACGCAGTATTTT. Translated: CASSSLEGGDTQYF.

This clonotype appeared a few times. The rearrangement joins TRBV7-9 to TRBJ1-4; D gene ambiguous. The V and J ends lost 1 base and 6 bases respectively, with 3 bases between them. The germline CDR1 and CDR2 sequences are SEHNR and FQNEAQ (reference sequence). The CDR3 has 12 amino acids. CDR3 bases: TGTGCCAGCAGCTTAGGGGATGAAAAACTGTTTTTT. It specifies CASSLGDEKLFF.

The chain recombines TRBV11-3 with TRBJ2-1, with 8 bases lining up with TRBD2. The V gene's germline CDR1 is SGHNT and CDR2 YENEEA. The length of the CDR3 is 13 residues. Germline trimming cut 10 bases from V and 2 bases from J; bases unmatched to any gene: 4. The CDR3 DNA is TGTGCCATTAGCGGGGCCACCTACAATGAGCAGTTCTTC. This codes for CAISGATYNEQFF.

The chain has TRBV12-3 or TRBV12-4 and TRBJ1-5; possible D gene TRBD1, 6 bases. V was trimmed by 8 bases and J by 11 bases, leaving 16 bases between them. The CDR3 has 12 residues. The CDR3 reads CASRAGENTQHF. The CDR3 coding sequence is TGTGCCAGCCGGGCAGGGGAGAATACCCAGCATTTT.

This clonotype was counted between two and nine times. The chain joins TRBV19 to TRBJ2-1; a possible D gene is TRBD1 (6 bases). Germline V CDR1 and CDR2: LNHDA, SQIVND (reference sequence). The V gene lost 5 bases and the J gene lost 9 bases, with 14 bases spanning the gap. This CDR3 is 13 amino acids long. CDR3 sequence reads: CASSVNRDREQFF. The CDR3, as DNA: TGTGCCAGTAGTGTAAACAGGGATCGTGAGCAGTTCTTC.